These T cell receptor beta chains were read from a single sample in a study of response to subunit inactivated influenza vaccine. TCRdb reprocessed the RT-PCR reads with MiXCR, giving one entry per CDR3 protein. The sample gives about 500,000 distinct CDR3 sequences, approximately 16% of which show up once; around 3% is in the top ten. Specimen: CD4+ T cells sorted from PBMCs, collected 23 to 25 months after vaccination. The receptors were gathered from a man between 50 and 69 years old who received an inactivated influenza vaccine. The CDR3 runs from the conserved cysteine through the conserved F or W. The D gene is left open where the match is weak. Some rows mark clone size as missing; the rest say once, few, many or name a class of expanded clone.

d_call	clone_size	v_call	j_call	cdr3_aa	cdr3_nt
TRBD2	.	TRBV3-1	TRBJ2-5	CASSLVPGSGANKLTQYF	TGTGCCAGCAGCCTCGTACCGGGGAGCGGGGCGAACAAGTTGACCCAGTACTTC
.	.	TRBV6-5	TRBJ1-1	CASSSAGARAFF	TGTGCCAGCAGTTCCGCCGGTGCTAGGGCTTTCTTT
TRBD1	.	TRBV7-2	TRBJ1-2	CASSLDRGAYGYTF	TGTGCCAGCAGCTTGGACAGGGGGGCCTATGGCTACACCTTC
TRBD1	few	TRBV28	TRBJ2-7	CASSTWTGTSYEQYF	TGTGCCAGCAGTACCTGGACAGGGACCTCCTACGAGCAGTACTTC
.	few	TRBV20-1	TRBJ2-3	CSARGDYSGRTDTQYF	TGCAGTGCTAGAGGAGATTACAGCGGGCGGACAGATACGCAGTATTTT
.	few	TRBV10-2	TRBJ2-7	CASSESVGFLGSYEQYF	TGCGCCAGCAGTGAGTCGGTCGGGTTCCTGGGGTCCTACGAGCAGTACTTC
.	.	TRBV6-5	TRBJ2-3	CASSTGYTDTQYF	TGTGCCAGCAGTACTGGATACACAGATACGCAGTATTTT
TRBD2	.	TRBV10-3	TRBJ2-1	CAIRSGRAGNEQFF	TGTGCCATCCGTAGCGGGAGGGCCGGGAATGAGCAGTTCTTC
TRBD2	.	TRBV4-2	TRBJ2-5	CASSPRLAKETQYF	TGTGCCAGCAGCCCCCGACTAGCGAAGGAGACCCAGTACTTC
TRBD2	few	TRBV20-1	TRBJ2-3	CSASPRQGLARTDTQYF	TGCAGTGCTAGCCCTCGTCAGGGACTAGCCCGCACAGATACGCAGTATTTT
.	.	TRBV12-3/TRBV12-4	TRBJ2-1	CASGFRNEQFF	TGTGCCAGCGGTTTTCGGAATGAGCAGTTCTTC
TRBD1	.	TRBV12-3/TRBV12-4	TRBJ2-1	CASSPIGGQEGNEQFF	TGTGCCAGCAGCCCAATTGGGGGACAGGAGGGCAATGAGCAGTTCTTC
.	.	TRBV15	TRBJ1-5	CATSTTSNQPQHF	TGTGCCACCAGTACCACGAGCAATCAGCCCCAGCATTTT
.	few	TRBV4-3	TRBJ2-6	CASSQDWGAPGANVLTF	TGCGCCAGCAGCCAAGATTGGGGGGCGCCCGGGGCCAACGTCCTGACTTTC
TRBD2	few	TRBV7-2	TRBJ2-3	CASSLAVSGKTSDTQYF	TGTGCCAGCAGCTTAGCCGTTAGCGGGAAAACTTCAGATACGCAGTATTTT
.	many	TRBV20-1	TRBJ2-3	CSAFDYTQYF	TGCAGTGCCTTTGATTATACGCAGTATTTT
TRBD1	.	TRBV12-3/TRBV12-4	TRBJ2-2	CASSNRDRANTGKLFF	TGTGCCAGCAGTAACCGGGACAGGGCGAACACCGGGAAGCTGTTTTTT
TRBD1	.	TRBV5-1	TRBJ1-1	CASRTTGGNTEAFF	TGCGCCAGCAGAACGACAGGGGGTAACACTGAAGCTTTCTTT
TRBD1	many	TRBV20-1	TRBJ1-1	CSAGQGNTEAFF	TGCAGTGCTGGACAGGGGAACACTGAAGCTTTCTTT
.	.	TRBV5-6	TRBJ1-3	CASSLGIQGYSGNTIYF	TGTGCCAGCAGCTTGGGAATACAGGGATACTCTGGAAACACCATATATTTT
.	.	TRBV10-3	TRBJ2-5	CAIESSSEWTQYF	TGTGCCATCGAGAGTTCTAGCGAGTGGACCCAGTACTTC
.	.	TRBV7-2	TRBJ2-7	CASSFVQDPYEQYF	TGTGCCAGCAGCTTCGTACAGGACCCGTACGAGCAGTACTTC
TRBD2	few	TRBV4-1	TRBJ2-3	CASSQGLAGFIDTQYF	TGCGCCAGCAGCCAGGGACTAGCTGGGTTTATCGATACGCAGTATTTT
.	few	TRBV20-1	TRBJ1-1	CSARAGEVTEAFF	TGCAGTGCTAGAGCAGGGGAGGTCACTGAAGCTTTCTTT
.	.	TRBV18	TRBJ2-5	CASSQITGTLGETQYF	TGTGCCAGCTCACAGATTACAGGGACATTAGGAGAGACCCAGTACTTC
.	.	TRBV4-3	TRBJ1-4	CASSQDWARPEEKLLF	TGCGCCAGCAGCCAAGATTGGGCCCGCCCTGAGGAAAAACTGTTATTT
.	few	TRBV20-1	TRBJ2-6	CSARLGSGANVLTF	TGCAGTGCTAGACTAGGGTCCGGGGCCAACGTCCTGACTTTC
.	.	TRBV29-1	TRBJ2-7	CSVEVDKAYEQYF	TGCAGCGTTGAGGTGGACAAAGCCTACGAGCAGTACTTC
TRBD1	.	TRBV2	TRBJ2-3	CASSPSGTGKADTQYF	TGTGCCAGCAGCCCCTCCGGGACAGGGAAAGCAGATACGCAGTATTTT
TRBD1	.	TRBV6-2/TRBV6-3	TRBJ1-5	CASSYPTGNNQPQHF	TGTGCCAGCAGTTACCCGACAGGGAATAATCAGCCCCAGCATTTT
.	few	TRBV20-1	TRBJ1-4	CSASRTVNEKLFF	TGCAGTGCTAGCCGGACAGTTAATGAAAAACTGTTTTTT
.	few	TRBV20-1	TRBJ2-7	CSAGARVDEQYF	TGCAGTGCTGGGGCCAGGGTGGACGAGCAGTACTTC
.	few	TRBV6-1	TRBJ1-1	CASSDFLGSTEAFF	TGTGCCAGCAGTGACTTTCTGGGGAGCACTGAAGCTTTCTTT
TRBD2	few	TRBV12-3/TRBV12-4	TRBJ2-1	CASSLHQGAGGSNEQFF	TGTGCCAGCAGTTTACATCAAGGAGCGGGAGGGAGCAATGAGCAGTTCTTC
.	.	TRBV18	TRBJ1-2	CASSPDGRSYTF	TGTGCCAGCTCACCAGACGGTCGGAGCTACACCTTC
.	few	TRBV4-1	TRBJ2-5	CASSHRGGLGETQYF	TGCGCCAGCAGCCACCGAGGGGGGCTTGGGGAGACCCAGTACTTC
.	many	TRBV3-1	TRBJ2-1	CASSQGEGYNEQFF	TGTGCCAGCAGCCAAGGTGAAGGCTACAATGAGCAGTTCTTC
.	.	TRBV7-9	TRBJ1-2	CASSLATGTYHYGYTF	TGTGCCAGCAGCTTAGCTACCGGGACTTACCACTATGGCTACACCTTC
.	many	TRBV3-1	TRBJ1-2	CASSQEVESYGYTF	TGTGCCAGCAGCCAAGAGGTGGAGAGTTACGGCTACACCTTC
TRBD1	.	TRBV29-1	TRBJ1-1	CSAMDRTDTEAFF	TGCAGCGCGATGGACAGGACGGACACTGAAGCTTTCTTT
.	many	TRBV5-5	TRBJ1-5	CASSLGGASQPQHF	TGTGCCAGCAGCTTGGGGGGGGCGAGTCAGCCCCAGCATTTT
.	few	TRBV6-5	TRBJ1-1	CASSYSWDRDTEAFF	TGTGCCAGCAGTTACTCTTGGGATCGGGACACTGAAGCTTTCTTT
.	few	TRBV5-5	TRBJ1-1	CASSWGENTEAFF	TGTGCCAGCAGTTGGGGGGAAAACACTGAAGCTTTCTTT
.	.	TRBV5-5	TRBJ2-5	CASASFSSKETQYF	TGTGCCAGCGCCAGCTTCAGTTCCAAAGAGACCCAGTACTTC
TRBD1	many	TRBV7-2	TRBJ2-5	CASSPGTGDRTQYF	TGTGCCAGCAGCCCCGGGACAGGGGATCGGACCCAGTACTTC
TRBD2	.	TRBV5-4	TRBJ2-7	CASSLAASGSFYEQYF	TGTGCCAGCAGCTTGGCGGCTAGCGGGAGTTTCTACGAGCAGTACTTC